This T cell receptor (beta chain) stems from a study of monozygotic twins with inflammatory bowel disease (dated by TCRdb to the late 2010s). About the full investigation: The complete study included some 28 monozygotic twin pairs: 19 IBD-discordant Danish pairs and nine German pairs, of which four were IBD-concordant and five were IBD-discordant. The search for disease-associated traits relied mainly on comparing IBD patients with their genetically identical healthy co-twins within discordant pairs. Each individual had, on average, about 151 000 unique TCRalpha sequences and 181 000 unique TCRbeta sequences available for analysis. Summary of the overall study and its limitations: Background noise and inter-individual variability may have been introduced into the repertoires by the differing immunosuppressive treatments among patients. No single strong signal or clonotype linked to IBD turned up in the results, so the idea that one exists was not supported. IBD patients shared fewer clonotypes with other individuals than healthy twins did, most markedly in patients showing signs of disease activity. Different T cell subtypes could not be distinguished in the analysis. Repertoire similarity did not differ between concordant and discordant twins, possibly due to limited statistical power. TCRbeta repertoire diversity, by inverse Simpson index, was decreased in IBD patients compared with their healthy co-twins.

A word on this clonotype: The antigen it binds to is not known.

Preparation of the library involved 5' RACE. For each TCR library, approximately 3,700 ng of total RNA was used. For each sample, cDNA synthesis was carried out in eight separate reactions using SMARTScribe reverse transcriptase. Unique molecular identifiers containing a 6-nucleotide sample barcode were introduced through template switching during cDNA synthesis. TCRalpha and TCRbeta cDNA was amplified in two nested PCRs of about 17 and 10 cycles, and bead purification was carried out after each PCR. Before amplification, the cDNA was both treated with uracil DNA-glycosylase and purified with the QIAquick PCR purification kit. The second PCR was the step at which Illumina TruSeq-compatible adapters and sample-specific barcodes were added. Library quality and concentration were checked on TapeStation and Qubit, and libraries were pooled at about 5 ng each. Sequencing of pooled libraries was carried out on an Illumina HiSeq2500 single-index Rapid Run using 2 x 100 bp reads and custom sequencing primers. The source study handled its data this way. MiGEC version 1.2.6 was used for UMI-based consensus assembly to correct PCR and sequencing errors. MiXCR version 2.1.1 handled V(D)J alignment, clonotype assembly and CDR3 extraction. To normalise gene usage, clonotype sharing and MAIT/NKT TCR abundance, the top 1000, 10 000 and 20 000 clonotypes in each sample were analysed. Diversity was computed as the inverse Simpson index with the vegan R package after downsampling to 27 000 UMIs. Paired Mann-Whitney U tests on discordant twin pairs were used, with Benjamini-Hochberg multiple-testing correction. TCRdb reprocessed the reads and provides one entry for every CDR3 protein sequence; no DNA is given. The V and J calls here are based on TCRdb, not the publication. The record for this sample contains some 300,000 distinct CDR3 sequences. The ten largest clones add up to 5.6% of the sample.

From each donor, a roughly 2.3 ml peripheral blood sample was drawn into PAXgene tubes and stored at -80 degrees C. Total RNA was isolated from whole blood with the PAXgene blood miRNA kit on an automated QIAcube, without T cell sorting. Peripheral blood from monozygotic twin pairs concordant or discordant for inflammatory bowel disease was subjected to deep TCRalpha and TCRbeta repertoire profiling with unique molecular barcoding. Smoking habits were recorded for all twin pairs, and individuals were classified as current, former or never smokers. The CDR3 spans 16 residues, from the cysteine through the phenylalanine. No DNA sequence was recorded. As encoded in the germline V gene, CDR1 is KGHDR while CDR2 is SFDVKD.

The sequencing input was blood. The chain couples TRBV24-1 to TRBJ2-1; TCRdb's assignment of TRBD2 cannot be checked, as there is no DNA. The TCR was taken from a human donor with ulcerative colitis or Crohn's disease, or a healthy co-twin of an affected twin (not recorded which). Here the CDR3 is given as CATSLPSGRAHNEQFF.